These T cell receptor beta chains were read from a single sample in a study of T cells in Graves' hyperthyroidism and ophthalmopathy. MiXCR, applied by TCRdb to the multiplex PCR reads, yields one record per CDR3 protein. This sample has some 550,000 distinct CDR3 sequences; around 16% occur once, and the top ten carry about 3.5%. What was sequenced was blood. Receptors were obtained from a woman aged 40 to 55 with Graves' ophthalmopathy. Both conserved end residues are part of each CDR3. D genes are given only for firm matches. Where a row states a size, it is once, few, many or the class of an expanded clone; other rows omit it.

D	V	size	J	DNA	CDR3
NA	TRBV5-1	many	TRBJ2-7	TGCGCCAGCAGCTTGGGGGACGCCTACGAGCAGTACTTC	CASSLGDAYEQYF
NA	TRBV6-1	NA	TRBJ1-3	TGTGCCAGCAGCCCCGACAGAAGCTCTGGAAACACCATATATTTT	CASSPDRSSGNTIYF
NA	TRBV5-1	NA	TRBJ2-1	TGCGCCAGCAGCTCGGGACTCTTCAATGAGCAGTTCTTC	CASSSGLFNEQFF
TRBD1	TRBV11-1	many	TRBJ2-4	TGTGCCAGCAGCTCAGGAACAGGGGTTGGCATTCAGTACTTC	CASSSGTGVGIQYF
NA	TRBV29-1	NA	TRBJ2-3	TGCAGCTACCCCCCTCAGGACAGCACAGATACGCAGTATTTT	CSYPPQDSTDTQYF
NA	TRBV18	many	TRBJ1-1	TGTGCCAGCTCACCACGAAGGACGCAGGATATGAACACTGAAGCTTTCTTT	CASSPRRTQDMNTEAFF
TRBD2	TRBV7-2	many	TRBJ2-2	TGTGCCAGCAGCTTAGCTGGCGGGGGGGCCCCCGGGGAGCTGTTTTTT	CASSLAGGGAPGELFF
TRBD1	TRBV7-3	NA	TRBJ2-7	TGTGCCAGCAGTCCGGCCGGGACAGCCGGGGACGAGCAGTACTTC	CASSPAGTAGDEQYF
NA	TRBV5-4	NA	TRBJ2-3	TGTGCCAGCAGCTTCAGGGCCTACCCCAGCACAGATACGCAGTATTTT	CASSFRAYPSTDTQYF
TRBD2	TRBV12-3/TRBV12-4	many	TRBJ2-2	TGTGCCAGCAGGCGGTCTAGCGGGGGGGACACCGGGGAGCTGTTTTTT	CASRRSSGGDTGELFF
TRBD2	TRBV2	many	TRBJ2-5	TGTGCCAGCAGTGGGGAGGGGACCCAGTACTTC	CASSGEGTQYF
NA	TRBV7-9	many	TRBJ2-3	TGTGCCAGCAGCTTCACCCAGAGCACAGATACGCAGTATTTT	CASSFTQSTDTQYF
NA	TRBV2	many	TRBJ2-7	TGTGCCAGCAAGGACGATACCTACGAGCAGTACTTC	CASKDDTYEQYF
TRBD1	TRBV11-2	NA	TRBJ2-2	TGTGCCAGTAGTACGACAGGGGGCACCGGGGAGCTGTTTTTT	CASSTTGGTGELFF
NA	TRBV2	few	TRBJ2-5	TGTGTCAGCAGTGAAGCGCAACTCTTTGCCCAAGAGACCCAGTACTTC	CVSSEAQLFAQETQYF
NA	TRBV6-5	many	TRBJ2-7	TGTGCCAGCAGTTACTCGAACAGAGAATACGAGCAGTACTTC	CASSYSNREYEQYF
TRBD2	TRBV20-1	few	TRBJ2-1	TGCAGTGCAAAAAGAGCGGGAGGGCCGAACAATGAGCAGTTCTTC	CSAKRAGGPNNEQFF
NA	TRBV12-3/TRBV12-4	many	TRBJ2-5	TGTGCCAGCACCCACGGAGATGTAATCCAAGAGACCCAGTACTTC	CASTHGDVIQETQYF
TRBD1	TRBV7-9	NA	TRBJ2-7	TGTGCCAGCGCCGAAACCGGGACAGGGGGCGCCGAGCAGTACTTC	CASAETGTGGAEQYF
NA	TRBV29-1	few	TRBJ2-1	TGCAGCGTTGGACCCGGGAGTGAGCAGTTCTTC	CSVGPGSEQFF
TRBD2	TRBV5-1	few	TRBJ2-5	TGCGCCAGCAGCTTGGAGGTCGGGGGGGCGGAAGAGACCCAGTACTTC	CASSLEVGGAEETQYF
TRBD2	TRBV18	once	TRBJ2-3	TGTGCCAGCCACGGGGGGGATACGCAGTATTTT	CASHGGDTQYF
NA	TRBV2	many	TRBJ2-7	TGTGCCAGCAGTGAAGTCAGGGACGAGCAGTACTTC	CASSEVRDEQYF
TRBD1	TRBV4-1	few	TRBJ1-1	TGCGCCAGCAGCCAGGGACAGCCTGAACGCAGGACTGAAGCTTTCTTT	CASSQGQPERRTEAFF
TRBD1	TRBV27	NA	TRBJ2-3	TGTGCCAGCAGCCATACACAGGGGACCCTCACAGATACGCAGTATTTT	CASSHTQGTLTDTQYF
NA	TRBV20-1	NA	TRBJ1-4	TGCAGTGCTAGAGGGGAGGGGGGGGATGAAAAACTGTTTTTT	CSARGEGGDEKLFF
NA	TRBV5-1	NA	TRBJ1-5	TGCGCCAGCAGCCCTGGGGGTGGAAGCTCCCTGAGTGATCAGCCCCAGCATTTT	CASSPGGGSSLSDQPQHF
NA	TRBV12-3/TRBV12-4	many	TRBJ1-2	TGTGCCAGCAGTTTGGGCAGCTCGGAGGGCTATGGCTACACCTTC	CASSLGSSEGYGYTF
NA	TRBV3-1	NA	TRBJ1-1	TGTGCCAGCAGCCGGACCAGGGGTACTGAAGCTTTCTTT	CASSRTRGTEAFF
NA	TRBV3-1	many	TRBJ2-1	TGTGCCAGCAGCCAAGGGGTCGGAGTATACAATGAGCAGTTCTTC	CASSQGVGVYNEQFF
NA	TRBV6-1	many	TRBJ1-2	TGTGCCAGCAAGATTGGGGCGAGCTATGGCTACACCTTC	CASKIGASYGYTF
TRBD1	TRBV20-1	few	TRBJ1-2	TGCAGTGCTAGAGATTCCGGGACAGGGGGCCCTTATGGCTACACCTTC	CSARDSGTGGPYGYTF
NA	TRBV2	many	TRBJ1-1	TGTGCCAGCAGTGCCTCAGGGCTGGGCACTGAAGCTTTCTTT	CASSASGLGTEAFF
TRBD2	TRBV18	many	TRBJ2-3	TGTGCCAGCTCACCACGGGGACTAGCGGCCTCAGATACGCAGTATTTT	CASSPRGLAASDTQYF
NA	TRBV18	once	TRBJ1-1	TGTGCCAGCTCACCATTGGAGCTCAACGCTGAAGCTTTCTTT	CASSPLELNAEAFF
TRBD1	TRBV6-1	many	TRBJ1-1	TGTGCCAGCCTTATGGGACAGATGAACACTGAAGCTTTCTTT	CASLMGQMNTEAFF
TRBD1	TRBV20-1	few	TRBJ1-4	TGCAGTGCTGCAGGGGGCGGAAGAAATGAAAAACTGTTTTTT	CSAAGGGRNEKLFF
NA	TRBV11-2	few	TRBJ1-2	TGTGCCAGCAGCTTGGGAGGGACCGACTGTGGCTACACCTTC	CASSLGGTDCGYTF
NA	TRBV11-2	many	TRBJ2-7	TGTGCCAGCAACTTAGCGACAGCATTCTACGAGCAGTACTTC	CASNLATAFYEQYF
NA	TRBV19	NA	TRBJ1-1	TGTGCCAGTAGAGAATCCCGGGGGCGTGAAGCTTTCTTT	CASRESRGREAFF
TRBD2	TRBV29-1	few	TRBJ2-1	TGCAGCGTTAGTGCGACTAGCGAACCCAGATGGCAGTTCTTC	CSVSATSEPRWQFF
NA	TRBV18	NA	TRBJ1-2	TGTGCCAGCTCACCGAGCGATTTACAGGGCGTCGATGGCTACACCTTC	CASSPSDLQGVDGYTF
TRBD2	TRBV13	many	TRBJ2-5	TGTGCCAGCAGCACAAGACTAGCGCAACAAGAGACCCAGTACTTC	CASSTRLAQQETQYF
TRBD2	TRBV29-1	NA	TRBJ2-1	TGCAGCGTGGCCGGACTAGCGGGGGGGAGCTCCTACAATGAGCAGTTCTTC	CSVAGLAGGSSYNEQFF
TRBD1	TRBV2	many	TRBJ1-6	TGTGCCAGCAGTGAAGGGAACAGGGGTTACAATTCACCCCTCCACTTT	CASSEGNRGYNSPLHF
TRBD1	TRBV11-2	many	TRBJ1-1	TGTGCCAGCAGCGATAAGACAGGGGGCTTGACTGAAGCTTTCTTT	CASSDKTGGLTEAFF
NA	TRBV29-1	many	TRBJ1-1	TGCAGCGTTGAAGATCCCGCAGCCGAAGGTCCTGAAGCTTTCTTT	CSVEDPAAEGPEAFF
NA	TRBV6-5	NA	TRBJ2-1	TGTGCCAGCAGTTGGGAGGCGGGGCCGAATGAGCAGTTCTTC	CASSWEAGPNEQFF